This T cell receptor (beta chain) was sequenced for a study of blood T cell repertoires in COVID-19 (dated by TCRdb to between 2020 and 2021). Some background on the complete study: Collaborator samples came from the United States, Italy and Spain and covered acute and convalescent phases of COVID-19. The prospective study material was composed of cDNA or gDNA derived from T cells, B-cell-depleted T cells, or PBMCs. The dataset comprised deeply sampled blood TCRbeta repertoires from subjects exposed to, actively infected with, or recovered from COVID-19. The repertoires were released in a freely available public database meant as a resource for research on the immune response to SARS-CoV-2. The samples were drawn from two sources: the first 160 participants of the ongoing ImmuneRACE study, and 1,000 to 1,500 subjects contributed by 6 global collaborators. The sample metadata nearly always contained a de-identified subject ID, COVID-19 status, age in years and sex. HLA class I and class II types, where available, came from metadata supplied by the sample provider rather than from assay-based typing.

From a lookup of the germline V gene (reference sequence), CDR1 and CDR2 are SEHNR and FQNEAQ. The CDR3 measures 15 amino acids from cysteine to phenylalanine. Solely the CDR3 DNA is kept, with 45 bases framed from the first base. For this chain, trimming is 5 bases at the V end and 5 bases at the J end, and the number of junction bases without a gene match is 11. Notes on this clone: It lacks a known antigen. No base quality values were provided; no much bigger clone lies one nucleotide off.

Participants in the prospective study were aged about 18 to 95 years, lived in some 24 United States geographic areas, and enrolled through a virtual design. Cohort assignment in the prospective study relied on participant-reported clinical history from a screening survey and a study questionnaire. Recovered participants in ImmuneRACE Cohort 3 were defined by two consecutive negative NP/OP PCR tests, clearance by a healthcare professional, or resolution of symptoms. In the prospective study, whole blood, serum and a nasopharyngeal or oropharyngeal swab were collected from each participant by mobile phlebotomists. Participants in the prospective study had the option to provide additional blood draws and questionnaires over a roughly 2-month period. Prospective study blood samples were shipped either frozen or at room temperature before DNA extraction. TCRbeta CDR3 regions were amplified from genomic DNA using the immunoSEQ Assay, a bias-controlled multiplex PCR. The paper's processing steps were these. The number of nucleated cells in each sample was estimated by amplification of reference gene primers within the assay. To quantify the absolute abundance of each unique TCRbeta CDR3 rearrangement, sequence reads were collapsed and filtered. Productive Simpson clonality was computed per sample as the square root of Simpson's diversity index over productive rearrangements. The source is immuneACCESS, and TCRdb retained only in-frame sequences with V and J called. Part of the clones is not carried over; for the studies checked, unresolved V genes explain less than half of this, and the remainder is unexplained. V and J calls and clone size come straight from that table; D and trimming were deduced from the DNA. Within this sample are about 230,000 clones, with about nine tenths of them counted one time only. The ten largest clonotypes hold 15% of the sample.

General conclusions and limits of the study: The quantity of clinical and demographic metadata differed by source and by participant and was supplied without curation.

The TCR originated in a man younger than 35 who had recovered from COVID-19. The sample comprised PBMCs or T cells enriched from blood (not recorded which). This chain is built from TRBV7-9 and TRBJ2-5, and TRBD1 aligns with 7 junction nucleotides. The CDR3 is CASSAPGQNSETQYF. At the DNA level, the sequence is TGTGCCAGCAGCGCTCCGGGACAGAATTCCGAGACCCAGTACTTC. The CDR3 plus the reference TRBV7-9 and TRBJ2-5 genes for the other parts give the full variable domain: DTGVSQNPRHKITKRGQNVTFRCDPISEHNRLYWYRQTLGQGPEFLTYFQNEAQLEKSRLLSDRFSAERPKGSFSTLEIQRTEQGDSAMYLCASSAPGQNSETQYFGPGTRLLVL.